The 23 T cell receptor beta chains presented below share a single source sample, sequenced in a study of cytomegalovirus exposure and HLA in healthy donors. PCR primers comprised 60 Vbeta and 13 Jbeta primers. The method was immunoSEQ multiplex PCR; TCRdb's version includes in-frame clones alone and lacks a portion of them. The table lists 150,000 to 200,000 clones. Sample: PBMCs. These receptors were collected from a man aged 30 to 45 in good health and CMV-seronegative.

V usage is TRBV7-2 and J usage is TRBJ1-2; a possible D gene is TRBD1 (5 bases). Looked up from germline, CDR1 is SGHTA and CDR2 is FQGNSA. The CDR3 length is 14 residues. The V end lost 5 bases, the J end lost 5 bases, and 15 bases lay between the germline ends. CDR3 amino acids: CASSLGRDSYGYTF. Written as DNA, the CDR3 is TGTGCCAGCAGCCTGGGACGGGACTCTTATGGCTACACCTTC.

The V and J genes are TRBV7-9 and TRBJ2-1; 9 positions agree with TRBD2. The CDR3 is 14 amino acids. The V segment lost 3 bases and the J segment 9 bases; nucleotides outside the gene matches: 6. Per the germline V gene, CDR1 is SEHNR and CDR2 is FQNEAQ (reference sequence). CDR3: CASSLQREEGEQFF. In DNA form, the CDR3 reads TGTGCCAGCAGCTTGCAGCGGGAGGAGGGTGAGCAGTTCTTC.

The J gene is TRBJ2-5, the V gene TRBV7-8, with TRBD1 identical over 8 bases. CDR3 length: 16 residues. Looked up from germline, CDR1 is SGHVS and CDR2 is FQNEAQ. V shed 3 bases, J shed 1 base, and the junction held 7 bases outside the gene matches. For the CDR3, the DNA is TGTGCCAGCAGCTTCCGGGACAGGTTCTTCCAAGAGACCCAGTACTTC. Its translation is CASSFRDRFFQETQYF.

The chain is built from TRBV7-7 and TRBJ2-5; tentative D call: TRBD2 (5 bases). This CDR3 spans 15 amino acids. The ends were cut back, 5 bases at V and 2 bases at J, with 15 bases in the middle. Per the germline V gene, CDR1 is SSHAT and CDR2 is FNYEAQ (reference sequence). The CDR3 loop is CASSPRIGEQETQYF. The CDR3 DNA reads TGTGCCAGCAGCCCCCGGATCGGGGAACAAGAGACCCAGTACTTC. Drawing the rest from reference TRBV7-7 and TRBJ2-5, the complete variable domain is GAGVSQSPRYKVTKRGQDVTLRCDPISSHATLYWYQQALGQGPEFLTYFNYEAQPDKSGLPSDRFSAERPEGSISTLTIQRTEQRDSAMYRCASSPRIGEQETQYFGPGTRLLVL.

The chain links TRBV7-6 to TRBJ2-7; 13 bases align to TRBD2. The CDR3 is 14 amino acids. The J segment lost 9 bases and the V segment lost 3 bases, leaving 5 bases of the junction unmatched. Germline CDR1 is SGHVS and CDR2 is FNYEAQ. In DNA, the CDR3 is TGTGCCAGCAGCTTGACTAGCGGGGGGCGGGGGCAGTACTTC. The encoded protein is CASSLTSGGRGQYF.

This sequence joins TRBV7-9 and TRBJ1-1; D might be TRBD1 (6 bases). Germline V CDR1 and CDR2: SEHNR, FQNEAQ (reference sequence). The CDR3 is 16 residues long. Trimming removed 3 bases at V and 0 bases at J, with 14 bases between. CDR3 region: CASSFWGRGMNTEAFF. CDR3 nucleotide sequence: TGTGCCAGCAGCTTCTGGGGGAGGGGGATGAACACTGAAGCTTTCTTT. Combining the CDR3 with reference TRBV7-9 and TRBJ1-1 gives the whole variable domain DTGVSQNPRHKITKRGQNVTFRCDPISEHNRLYWYRQTLGQGPEFLTYFQNEAQLEKSRLLSDRFSAERPKGSFSTLEIQRTEQGDSAMYLCASSFWGRGMNTEAFFGQGTRLTVV.

J is TRBJ1-2 and V is TRBV5-1; no definite D call. V lost 0 bases and J lost 3, with 15 bases in between. The CDR3 is 16 residues long. CDR1 is SGHRS, CDR2 YFSETQ, per germline. CDR3 amino acids: CASSLAIESRDYGYTF. DNA for the CDR3: TGCGCCAGCAGCTTGGCAATCGAGTCGAGGGACTATGGCTACACCTTC.

This chain links TRBV4-2 with TRBJ2-6, with 7 bases that match TRBD1. V lost 1 base to trimming and J lost 4 bases; unmatched junction nucleotides: 7. This CDR3 is 17 amino acids long. The germline V gene encodes CDR1 LGHNA and CDR2 YNFKEQ. CDR3 region: CASSQVRQGHGANVLTF. CDR3 nucleotides: TGTGCCAGCAGCCAAGTGAGACAGGGCCACGGGGCCAACGTCCTGACTTTC.

This chain uses TRBV5-1 with TRBJ2-3; 10 bases match TRBD2. The CDR3 sequence is 17 residues long. Germline loops: CDR1 SGHRS, CDR2 YFSETQ. Trimming cost V 0 bases and J 4 bases; bases outside gene matches: 8. This CDR3 reads CASSLVPSGSRSDTQYF. The CDR3 DNA reads TGCGCCAGCAGCTTGGTGCCTAGCGGGAGCCGTTCAGATACGCAGTATTTT.

V gene TRBV5-1 combines with J gene TRBJ2-7; TRBD1 might be the D (6 bases). Trimming stripped 1 base from V and 1 base from J, with 15 bases between. The CDR3 is 16 residues long. The V gene's germline CDR1 is SGHRS and CDR2 YFSETQ. CDR3 bases: TGCGCCAGCAGCTTGCCGACAGGAAAACCGTCCTACGAGCAGTACTTC. Encoded protein: CASSLPTGKPSYEQYF.

V gene TRBV6-6 combines with J gene TRBJ2-5; D perhaps matches TRBD2 (5 bases). The V end was cut by 7 bases, the J end by 1 base, with 16 bases between. Germline CDR1 and CDR2: MNHNY and SVGAGI (reference sequence). The CDR3 runs to 15 residues. Here the CDR3 DNA reads TGTGCCAGCACACTGGACTTTTCATTCCAAGAGACCCAGTACTTC. Protein sequence: CASTLDFSFQETQYF.

The genes are TRBV7-2 and TRBJ2-7; no definite D call. In germline, CDR1 is SGHTA, CDR2 FQGNSA. The CDR3 sequence is 14 residues long. Trimming left V 1 base short and J 1 base short, with 8 bases between. CDR3 sequence: CASSLGWQSYEQYF. CDR3 coding DNA: TGTGCCAGCAGCTTAGGGTGGCAATCCTACGAGCAGTACTTC.

The chain carries TRBV27 and TRBJ2-2; D is perhaps TRBD2 (5 bases). The CDR3 consists of 17 residues. V lost 5 bases, J lost 1 base, and 17 bases lay in between. Germline lookup yields CDR1 MNHEY and CDR2 SMNVEV (reference sequence). In DNA, the CDR3 is TGTGCCAGCAGTCCCTTCGCTTCTAGCCGGAACACCGGGGAGCTGTTTTTT. Translation gives CASSPFASSRNTGELFF.

V is TRBV7-7 and J is TRBJ2-7; no firm D call. V lost 3 bases, J lost 3 bases, and 15 bases lay in between. The CDR3 covers 15 residues. Germline V CDR1 and CDR2: SSHAT, FNYEAQ (reference sequence). CDR3 sequence reads: CASSFRIDPIYEQYF. CDR3 coding DNA: TGTGCCAGCAGCTTTAGAATTGATCCCATCTACGAGCAGTACTTC.

The rearrangement joins TRBV7-7 to TRBJ2-1, with 7 bases fitting TRBD1. The CDR3 has 14 amino acids. Germline V lookup: CDR1 SSHAT, CDR2 FNYEAQ (reference sequence). The V and J ends lost 10 bases and 7 bases, in that order; junction bases with no gene match: 13. In DNA form, the CDR3 reads TGTGCCATCCACCCGACAGGGAACGGGAATGAGCAGTTCTTC. Its translation is CAIHPTGNGNEQFF.

The chain's CDR3 is CASSPGVTTGELFF. CDR3 bases: TGTGCCAGCAGCCCGGGGGTGACCACCGGGGAGCTGTTTTTT. The chain combines TRBV11-3 with TRBJ2-2; perhaps TRBD2 as D (6 bases). Germline V gene lookup returns CDR1 SGHNT and CDR2 YENEEA. Trimming took 5 bases from V and 4 from J, leaving 11 bases between them. The CDR3 is 14 amino acids.

J is TRBJ1-1 and V is TRBV7-9; 10 bases match TRBD1. J was trimmed by 3 bases and V by 7 bases; bases with no gene match: 17. From germline, CDR1 is SEHNR and CDR2 FQNEAQ (reference sequence). This CDR3 is 18 amino acids long. The CDR3 region has the DNA TGTGCCAGCACCCTCCCCCCCGACAGGGGGCTAATTCACACTGAAGCTTTCTTT. Amino acid sequence: CASTLPPDRGLIHTEAFF.

CDR3 sequence: CASSSPTSGDLETQYF. CDR3 sequence (DNA): TGTGCCAGCAGTTCCCCGACTAGCGGGGACCTAGAGACCCAGTACTTC. The chain has TRBV28 and TRBJ2-5; 11 bases line up with TRBD2. This CDR3 spans 16 amino acids. Germline V CDR1 and CDR2: MDHEN, SYDVKM. V shed 4 bases and J 4 bases; nucleotides not matched to a gene: 8.

The rearrangement joins TRBV5-5 to TRBJ2-3; possibly TRBD2 for D (6 bases). The CDR3 loop spans 16 amino acids. Trimming cost V 4 bases and J 2 bases, with 17 bases left between them. The V gene's germline CDR1 is SGHKS and CDR2 YYEKEE (reference sequence). The CDR3 is CASSTRAGINTDTQYF. The CDR3 bases are TGTGCCAGCAGCACCCGGGCGGGGATAAACACAGATACGCAGTATTTT.

As for this clone: Other DNA sequences in the same sample also yield this CDR3. The CDR3 sequence is CASSPRTSEETQYF. CDR3 bases: TGTGCCAGCAGCCCGCGGACTAGCGAAGAGACCCAGTACTTC. The chain employs TRBV9 and TRBJ2-5; the match to TRBD2 covers 9 bases. Germline CDR1 is SGDLS and CDR2 is YYNGEE. V dropped 4 bases and J dropped 3; count of bases not matched to a gene: 4. This CDR3 spans 14 amino acids.

The V call is TRBV19, the J call TRBJ2-3; TRBD1 matches at 7 bases. Germline values: CDR1 LNHDA, CDR2 SQIVND (reference sequence). Trimming cost V 5 bases and J 0 bases; bases outside gene matches: 11. The CDR3 runs 17 residues. CDR3 DNA sequence: TGTGCCAGTAGTTCCTCTCGACAGGGATCTAGCACAGATACGCAGTATTTT. The encoded protein is CASSSSRQGSSTDTQYF. Using reference TRBV19 and TRBJ2-3 for the parts outside the CDR3, the full variable domain is DGGITQSPKYLFRKEGQNVTLSCEQNLNHDAMYWYRQDPGQGLRLIYYSQIVNDFQKGDIAEGYSVSREKKESFPLTVTSAQKNPTAFYLCASSSSRQGSSTDTQYFGPGTRLTVL.

The chain is built from TRBV27 and TRBJ2-7, with D possibly matching TRBD1 (5 bases). CDR1 is MNHEY and CDR2 is SMNVEV in the germline V gene (reference sequence). The ends were cut back, 3 bases at V and 1 base at J, with 10 bases in the middle. The CDR3 length is 14 residues. The CDR3 region is CASSFLRGSYEQYF. The CDR3 bases are TGTGCCAGCAGTTTCCTTAGGGGATCCTACGAGCAGTACTTC.

The rearrangement links TRBV18 to TRBJ1-1; TRBD1 agrees at 8 bases. Looked up from germline, CDR1 is KGHSH and CDR2 is LQKENI. This CDR3 is 14 amino acids long. Trimming at V came to 3 bases and at J to 6 bases, leaving 6 bases not matched to a gene. CDR3 protein: CASSPGQGSAEAFF. In DNA, the CDR3 is TGTGCCAGCTCACCCGGACAGGGTAGCGCTGAAGCTTTCTTT. The complete variable domain, with remaining parts taken from reference TRBV18 and TRBJ1-1, reads NAGVMQNPRHLVRRRGQEARLRCSPMKGHSHVYWYRQLPEEGLKFMVYLQKENIIDESGMPKERFSAEFPKEGPSILRIQQVVRGDSAAYFCASSPGQGSAEAFFGQGTRLTVV.